Each of the 14 T cell receptor beta chains below was sequenced from the same sample in a study of radiotherapy plus CTLA-4 blockade in lung cancer. Generated by immunoSEQ multiplex PCR, the TCRdb table keeps only in-frame clones and is missing some. Of about 100,000 clones listed, about 83% are singletons. The sample consisted of peripheral blood, taken from a patient treated with radiotherapy plus ipilimumab. The receptors derive from a human donor with non-small cell lung cancer who had stable disease on radiotherapy plus ipilimumab.

This chain joins TRBV4-1 and TRBJ2-7; the match to TRBD2 covers 11 bases. This CDR3 contains 15 residues. The V gene's germline CDR1 is MGHRA and CDR2 YSYEKL. J lost 0 bases, V lost 2 bases, and 0 bases had no gene match. CDR3: CASSQTSGSSYEQYF. The CDR3 bases are TGCGCCAGCAGCCAAACTAGCGGGAGCTCCTACGAGCAGTACTTC.

The chain couples TRBV5-4 to TRBJ1-2; D remains unclear. The CDR3 is 14 amino acids. V was cut by 1 base and J by 7 bases, with 14 bases left in between. Germline CDR1 reads SGHNT; CDR2 reads YYREEE (reference sequence). The CDR3 DNA follows: TGTGCCAGCAGCTTGCCGGTGGGGTACGGTGGCTACACCTTC. Protein product: CASSLPVGYGGYTF.

This chain uses TRBV7-7 with TRBJ2-5; 12 bases agree with TRBD1. The germline V gene has CDR1 SSHAT and CDR2 FNYEAQ (reference sequence). V shed 6 bases, J shed 4 bases, and the junction held 6 bases outside the gene matches. This CDR3 has 15 residues. CDR3 protein: CASSFGTGGAETQYF. CDR3 nucleotides: TGTGCCAGCAGTTTCGGGACAGGGGGCGCAGAGACCCAGTACTTC.

The V gene is TRBV7-9, the J gene TRBJ2-1; the D call may be TRBD1 or TRBD2 (5 bases each). The CDR3 contains 15 residues. Germline V gene sequence: CDR1 SEHNR, CDR2 FQNEAQ (reference sequence). The V and J ends lost 5 bases and 6 bases respectively, with 17 bases between them. The CDR3 region is CASSRDLGVGNEQFF. The CDR3 DNA is TGTGCCAGCAGCAGGGATCTGGGGGTTGGCAATGAGCAGTTCTTC.

As concerns this clone: The junction differs from germline at one of its ends, possibly a read error. J is TRBJ2-1 and V is TRBV7-7; weak D call: TRBD2 (5 bases). The germline V gene encodes CDR1 SSHAT and CDR2 FNYEAQ (reference sequence). This CDR3 contains 15 residues. The CDR3 is CASSPHPDLNNEQFF. As DNA, the CDR3 is TGTGCTAGCAGCCCCCACCCGGACTTAAACAATGAGCAGTTCTTC.

This clone was picked up a small number of times. The CDR3 DNA is TGCGCCAGCAGCTTGGCAGGACTCCAGCTTGGGAACACCATATATTTT. As protein: CASSLAGLQLGNTIYF. The chain joins TRBV5-1 to TRBJ1-3; D is ambiguous. This CDR3 spans 16 amino acids. Germline-derived CDR1 and CDR2 are SGHRS and YFSETQ. Trimming took off 0 bases at V and 7 bases at J, with 17 bases between the two ends. Supplemented by reference TRBV5-1 and TRBJ1-3, the full variable domain reads KAGVTQTPRYLIKTRGQQVTLSCSPISGHRSVSWYQQTPGQGLQFLFEYFSETQRNKGNFPGRFSGRQFSNSRSEMNVSTLELGDSALYLCASSLAGLQLGNTIYFGEGSWLTVV.

The chain joins TRBV5-1 to TRBJ2-3; 7 bases line up with TRBD2. Germline CDR1 reads SGHRS; CDR2 reads YFSETQ. J lost 4 bases, V lost 4 bases, and 9 bases had no gene match. The CDR3 is 15 residues long. The CDR3 reads CASSPLTSSADTQYF. The CDR3 coding sequence is TGCGCCAGCAGCCCCTTGACTAGCAGCGCAGATACGCAGTATTTT.

The gene calls are TRBV19 and TRBJ2-1; D unresolved. V lost 0 bases and J 0 bases, leaving 9 bases between the germline ends. Germline CDR1 and CDR2: LNHDA and SQIVND (reference sequence). This CDR3 spans 16 amino acids. CDR3 protein: CASSIENGISYNEQFF. The CDR3 DNA follows: TGTGCCAGTAGTATAGAAAACGGAATCTCCTACAATGAGCAGTTCTTC.

The chain carries TRBV29-1 and TRBJ2-1; D unclear. The CDR3 covers 10 residues. The ends were cut back, 7 bases at V and 7 bases at J, with 8 bases in the middle. CDR1 and CDR2 (germline): SQVTM, ANQGSEA. The CDR3 here is CSAGANEQFF. CDR3 nucleotides: TGCAGCGCTGGAGCAAATGAGCAGTTCTTC.

The chain combines TRBV28 with TRBJ2-3; possibly TRBD1 for D (6 bases). The CDR3 totals 18 residues. Per germline, CDR1 MDHEN and CDR2 SYDVKM. V lost 2 bases and J 3 bases, leaving 21 bases between the germline ends. The CDR3 nucleotides read TGTGCCAGCAGTTTAGGGGGCCGGGCTAGCTGGGTAACAGATACGCAGTATTTT. Translated, it gives CASSLGGRASWVTDTQYF.

The chain combines TRBV7-2 with TRBJ1-5, with unresolved D. Trimming removed 2 bases from V and 0 bases from J, with 11 bases in between. The CDR3 spans 16 residues. Germline V gene data show CDR1 as SGHTA and CDR2 as FQGNSA. The CDR3 loop reads CASSLTAGYSNQPQHF. The DNA of the CDR3 is TGTGCCAGCAGCTTAACGGCGGGATATAGCAATCAGCCCCAGCATTTT.

The chain links TRBV19 to TRBJ2-5; 14 positions agree with TRBD2. The CDR3 sequence is 16 residues long. V was clipped by 6 bases and J by 5 bases; unmatched bases: 8. Germline CDR1 LNHDA, CDR2 SQIVND (reference sequence). The CDR3 coding sequence is TGTGCCAGTAGCCCCGGGACTAGCGGGAGTCGGGAGACCCAGTACTTC. As protein: CASSPGTSGSRETQYF.

The chain combines TRBV11-2 with TRBJ1-1; D is uncertain. CDR3 length: 13 amino acids. Germline V CDR1 and CDR2: SGHAT, FQNNGV. Trimming removed 5 bases at V and 0 bases at J, with 7 bases between. The CDR3 DNA reads as TGTGCCAGCAGCAACCCTATGAACACTGAAGCTTTCTTT. Protein sequence: CASSNPMNTEAFF.

Note on this clone: Relative to the germline gene, one junction end is altered; a read error may explain this. The sample has other DNA sequences that encode this CDR3 too. The chain joins TRBV4-2 to TRBJ2-1; D is possibly TRBD2 (6 bases). The CDR3 is 18 amino acids. From germline, CDR1 is LGHNA and CDR2 YNFKEQ. Written as DNA, the CDR3 is TGTGCCAGCAGCCAAGATTCGGAGCCTAGCGAGTCCTACAATGAGCAATTCTTC. This sequence encodes CASSQDSEPSESYNEQFF.